A single T cell receptor (beta chain) is shown here with its context. Its antigen is as yet unknown. This may be a read error, as it is one base from a much larger clone. This entry is derived from a study of blood T cells in healthy people across ages. General observations from the study: Higher diversity, along with more naive CD4+ cells, distinguished long-lived donors from aged donors. It was held that diversity estimates obtained from one million T cells represented underestimates.

The CDR3 has 14 residues. Trimming removed 1 base from V and 13 bases from J, with 17 bases in between. CDR1 is SGHTA, CDR2 FQGNSA, per germline. Each donor was a healthy Caucasian individual from Russia, aged roughly 6 to 95. Isolation per sample recovered at least 6.5 million PBMCs. Alongside a J-beta primer mix, a sample-barcoded 5' primer served in a second PCR lasting roughly 7 to 11 cycles. One entry per CDR3 protein results from TCRdb running MiXCR on the 5' RACE reads. The top ten clones hold approximately 18% of a sample with about 780,000 distinct CDR3 sequences, 46% of them seen once. This rearrangement joins TRBV7-2 to TRBJ2-4, with a weak D call TRBD2 (5 bases). Specimen: blood. The TCR comes from a man at least 80 years old in good health. In nucleotides, the CDR3 is TGTGCCAGCAGCTTAGGTAGGGAGCTGAGGGAGCAGTACTTC. Encoded protein: CASSLGRELREQYF.